Below are 19 T cell receptor beta chains sequenced from a single sample in a study of regulatory T cells in long-lasting Graves disease. Building of the TCR beta libraries involved iRepertoire HTBI primers and Arm-PCR of CDR3 regions. In TCRdb, the multiplex PCR reads were re-called with MiXCR into one record per CDR3 protein. Here the sample spans roughly 360,000 distinct CDR3 sequences, 12% being singletons. Time point noted: newly diagnosed GD, antithyroid drugs for less than 3 months. Following extraction of RNA from PBMCs, that RNA was used to make the TCR library. The same specimen was also included in a second study, on T cells in Graves' hyperthyroidism and ophthalmopathy.

The specimen comprised peripheral blood mononuclear cells (PBMCs), sampled at new diagnosis, from a patient treated with antithyroid drugs. These receptors all come from a woman between 18 and 29 years old with Graves disease.

The chain uses TRBV5-6 and TRBJ2-7, with D perhaps TRBD1 (6 bases). Trimming removed 0 bases at V and 3 bases at J, with 13 bases between. Germline V gives CDR1 SGHDT, CDR2 YYEEEE. The CDR3 length is 15 residues. The CDR3 DNA reads TGTGCCAGCAGCTTGGATAGGACAGCCCACTACGAGCAGTACTTC. As protein: CASSLDRTAHYEQYF.

This clonotype was seen ten or more times. The chain employs TRBV7-2 and TRBJ1-4; no clear D gene. The CDR3 spans 14 residues. V lost 5 bases, J lost 8 bases, and 15 bases lay in between. Per germline, CDR1 SGHTA and CDR2 FQGNSA. The CDR3 DNA is TGTGCCAGCAGCCCCCAAGGATGGCGGGAAAAACTGTTTTTT. It translates to CASSPQGWREKLFF.

This clonotype appeared many times. V and J are TRBV2 and TRBJ1-1; perhaps TRBD1 as D (6 bases). This CDR3 region has 14 residues. In germline, CDR1 is SNHLY, CDR2 FYNNEI. V dropped 3 bases and J dropped 3 bases, with 11 bases sitting between them. The CDR3: CASSDAGGYTEAFF. The DNA of the CDR3 is TGTGCCAGCAGTGACGCCGGGGGCTACACTGAAGCTTTCTTT.

This clonotype was counted many times. V and J are TRBV28 and TRBJ2-3; 13 bases are a match to TRBD2. V lost 3 bases and J lost 0; bases outside the gene matches: 15. CDR1 is MDHEN, CDR2 SYDVKM, per germline. The CDR3 is 21 amino acids. CDR3 residues: CASSFPWTSGRSSTSTDTQYF. The CDR3 DNA sequence: TGTGCCAGCAGTTTTCCTTGGACTAGCGGGAGATCCTCGACTAGCACAGATACGCAGTATTTT.

This clonotype was found many times. This chain connects TRBV15 to TRBJ2-2; D perhaps matches TRBD1 (5 bases). CDR1 is LNHNV and CDR2 is YYDKDF in the germline V gene (reference sequence). V was trimmed by 1 base and J by 6 bases, leaving 9 bases between them. The length of the CDR3 is 14 residues. The CDR3 spells CATSRGPGSGELFF. The CDR3, as DNA: TGTGCCACCAGCAGAGGTCCAGGGTCCGGGGAGCTGTTTTTT.

In this sample, this clonotype turned up many times. The chain is built from TRBV7-9 and TRBJ1-2; the match to TRBD1 covers 7 bases. Germline CDR1 is SEHNR and CDR2 is FQNEAQ (reference sequence). The CDR3 is 17 amino acids. With V trimmed by 5 bases and J by 0 bases, 12 bases remained unmatched. The CDR3 region has the DNA TGTGCCAGCAGCCAAGGACAGGCCTCTTCTCCTAACTATGGCTACACCTTC. Protein: CASSQGQASSPNYGYTF.

Ten or more counts support this clonotype. V gene TRBV5-6 combines with J gene TRBJ2-3; D gene uncertain. The CDR3 covers 13 residues. The V gene's germline CDR1 is SGHDT and CDR2 YYEEEE. V lost 0 bases and J 4 bases, leaving 6 bases between the germline ends. CDR3 bases: TGTGCCAGCAGCTTGGAATCCGCAGATACGCAGTATTTT. It specifies CASSLESADTQYF.

This clonotype was seen at least ten times. V is TRBV20-1 and J is TRBJ2-7; 9 positions agree with TRBD1. With 1 base clipped from V and 4 bases from J, the junction kept 17 bases outside the gene matches. The CDR3 has 18 residues. Germline assignment: CDR1 DFQATT and CDR2 SNEGSKA (reference sequence). The CDR3 sequence: CSARAPISAGTGWYEQYF. As DNA, the CDR3 is TGCAGTGCTAGAGCCCCAATATCAGCCGGGACAGGGTGGTACGAGCAGTACTTC.

This clonotype came up a few times. The chain is built from TRBV10-1 and TRBJ2-4; D possibly uses TRBD1 or TRBD2 (5 bases each). The V gene's germline CDR1 is WNHNN and CDR2 SYGVQD (reference sequence). The CDR3 length is 16 residues. The germline V and J ends were trimmed by 5 bases and 1 base, with 15 bases remaining between them. CDR3 nucleotides: TGCGCCAGCAGTCAAACTTCAGGGACGGCCAAAAACATTCAGTACTTC. The encoded protein is CASSQTSGTAKNIQYF.

This clonotype has more than one count but fewer than ten. The V call is TRBV7-9, the J call TRBJ1-2; D might be TRBD1 (6 bases). The V end lost 2 bases, the J end lost 4 bases, and 26 bases lay between the germline ends. Germline loops: CDR1 SEHNR, CDR2 FQNEAQ (reference sequence). The length of the CDR3 is 19 residues. The CDR3 DNA follows: TGTGCCAGCAGCTTAATTTCTGGTGGGAGCGGGGGCTCCGGCTATGGCTACACCTTC. Its protein is CASSLISGGSGGSGYGYTF.

Ten or more counts support this clonotype. The V gene is TRBV7-9, the J gene TRBJ1-5, with a possible D match to TRBD1 (5 bases). The germline V and J ends were trimmed by 1 base and 2 bases, with 9 bases remaining between them. Germline V gene lookup returns CDR1 SEHNR and CDR2 FQNEAQ (reference sequence). The CDR3 contains 15 residues. The CDR3 loop is CASSLVGDGNQPQHF. CDR3 DNA: TGTGCCAGCAGCTTAGTAGGGGATGGCAATCAGCCCCAGCATTTT.

The chain links TRBV20-1 to TRBJ2-1; 8 positions agree with TRBD2. The CDR3 runs to 15 residues. The V gene end was trimmed by 5 bases and the J gene end by 4 bases; junction bases not matched to a gene: 10. CDR1 and CDR2 (germline): DFQATT, SNEGSKA (reference sequence). CDR3: CSASTGRGGYNEQFF. The CDR3 DNA is TGCAGTGCTTCGACGGGACGGGGGGGATACAATGAGCAGTTCTTC.

This clonotype was seen repeatedly, ten times or more. The V gene is TRBV11-2, the J gene TRBJ1-2; 9 bases map to TRBD1. The CDR3 runs to 13 residues. Trimming cost V 5 bases and J 10 bases; bases outside gene matches: 8. Germline V gene data show CDR1 as SGHAT and CDR2 as FQNNGV. CDR3 sequence: CASSAPKQGAYTF. The CDR3 bases are TGTGCCAGCAGCGCCCCGAAACAGGGGGCCTACACCTTC.

This clonotype was picked up many times. The chain employs TRBV5-5 and TRBJ2-1; TRBD2 aligns across 9 bases. V dropped 6 bases and J dropped 5; count of bases not matched to a gene: 9. The CDR3 loop spans 15 amino acids. In germline, CDR1 is SGHKS, CDR2 YYEKEE (reference sequence). This CDR3 is CASIPRLAAHNEQFF. The CDR3 DNA follows: TGTGCCAGCATCCCTAGACTAGCGGCCCACAATGAGCAGTTCTTC. The whole variable domain, remainder taken from reference TRBV5-5 and TRBJ2-1, is DAGVTQSPTHLIKTRGQQVTLRCSPISGHKSVSWYQQVLGQGPQFIFQYYEKEERGRGNFPDRFSARQFPNYSSELNVNALLLGDSALYLCASIPRLAAHNEQFFGPGTRLTVL.

In this sample, this clonotype turned up once. One end of the junction varies from germline; a read error may be responsible. This sequence joins TRBV6-1 and TRBJ2-7; 7 bases align to TRBD1. Germline-derived CDR1 and CDR2 are MNHNS and SASEGT. The CDR3 has 15 residues. Here the CDR3 reads CASRSPRQGSYEQHF. CDR3 nucleotides: TGTGCCAGCAGGTCCCCTCGACAGGGCTCCTACGAGCAGCACTTC.

This clonotype appeared many times. The rearrangement uses TRBV5-1 and TRBJ1-1; the match to TRBD1 covers 8 bases. CDR1 SGHRS and CDR2 YFSETQ come from the germline V gene. V lost 1 base and J lost 0; bases outside the gene matches: 14. The CDR3 is 19 amino acids. Here the CDR3 DNA reads TGCGCCAGCAGCTTGTATCGTTGGGACAGGAGGCGGATGAACACTGAAGCTTTCTTT. It encodes CASSLYRWDRRRMNTEAFF.

This clonotype was counted at least ten times. V usage is TRBV20-1 and J usage is TRBJ2-5, with TRBD2 matching over 9 bases. The CDR3 has 15 residues. The V gene's germline CDR1 is DFQATT and CDR2 SNEGSKA (reference sequence). V shed 0 bases and J 4 bases; nucleotides not matched to a gene: 6. The CDR3 DNA reads as TGCAGTGCTAGAGATGGCGGGAGGGCCGGAGAGACCCAGTACTTC. This encodes CSARDGGRAGETQYF.

The J gene is TRBJ2-1, the V gene TRBV6-2 or TRBV6-3; 8 bases fit TRBD2. Unmatched junction bases numbered 4, after V lost 7 bases and J lost 5 bases. The CDR3 loop spans 13 amino acids. CDR1 is MNHEY, CDR2 SVGEGT, per germline. The CDR3 loop reads CASMTGGNNEQFF. In DNA form, the CDR3 reads TGTGCCAGCATGACGGGAGGGAACAATGAGCAGTTCTTC.

For this clonotype: A much larger clone lies a single base off, so this may be a read error. V gene TRBV5-6 combines with J gene TRBJ2-7; possibly TRBD1 or TRBD2 for D (6 bases each). The CDR3 has 19 residues. Germline V lookup: CDR1 SGHDT, CDR2 YYEEEE. The V end lost 0 bases, the J end lost 0 bases, and 22 bases lay between the germline ends. CDR3 nucleotides: TGTGCCAGCAGCTTGGGATTGGTGTTGTTGCGGGACATCTCCTACGAGCAGTACTTC. This gives the protein CASSLGLVLLRDISYEQYF. Complete variable domain (other parts from reference TRBV5-6 and TRBJ2-7): DAGVTQSPTHLIKTRGQQVTLRCSPKSGHDTVSWYQQALGQGPQFIFQYYEEEERQRGNFPDRFSGHQFPNYSSELNVNALLLGDSALYLCASSLGLVLLRDISYEQYFGPGTRLTVT.